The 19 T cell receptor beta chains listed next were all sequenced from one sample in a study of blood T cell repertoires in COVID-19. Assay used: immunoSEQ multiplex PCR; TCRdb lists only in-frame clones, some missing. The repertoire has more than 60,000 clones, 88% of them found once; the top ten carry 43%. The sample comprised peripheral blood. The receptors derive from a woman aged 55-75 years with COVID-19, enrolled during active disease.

The CDR3 here is CASSTAMNTEAFF. For the CDR3, the DNA is TGCGCCAGCAGTACCGCGATGAACACTGAAGCTTTCTTT. This sequence joins TRBV10-2 and TRBJ1-1; D unresolved. The germline CDR1 and CDR2 sequences are WSHSY and SAAADI. CDR3 length: 13 residues. Between the trimmed V and J ends, which lost 5 bases and 0 bases, there was a span of 7 bases.

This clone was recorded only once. In nucleotides, the CDR3 is TGTGCCAGCAGCCACCGGACAGTCGTGAACACCGGGGAGCTGTTTTTT. Its translation is CASSHRTVVNTGELFF. J is TRBJ2-2 and V is TRBV4-2; D is possibly TRBD1 (6 bases). This CDR3 has 16 residues. Germline CDR1 and CDR2: LGHNA and YNFKEQ. The V end lost 3 bases, the J end lost 1 base, and 12 bases lay between the germline ends.

Here the CDR3 DNA reads TGTGCCAGCAGCTTATCGGGTGGTGTAACTGAAGCTTTCTTT. It encodes CASSLSGGVTEAFF. This chain links TRBV11-2 with TRBJ1-1; D remains ambiguous. The V gene lost 2 bases and the J gene lost 5 bases, with 12 bases spanning the gap. The CDR3 length is 14 residues. From germline, CDR1 is SGHAT and CDR2 FQNNGV.

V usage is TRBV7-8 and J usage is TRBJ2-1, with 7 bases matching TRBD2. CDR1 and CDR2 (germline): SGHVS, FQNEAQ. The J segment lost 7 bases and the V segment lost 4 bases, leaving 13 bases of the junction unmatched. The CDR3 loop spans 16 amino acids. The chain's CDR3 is CASSSKLGEGGNEQFF. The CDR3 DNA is TGTGCCAGCAGCTCGAAATTGGGGGAGGGAGGAAATGAGCAGTTCTTC.

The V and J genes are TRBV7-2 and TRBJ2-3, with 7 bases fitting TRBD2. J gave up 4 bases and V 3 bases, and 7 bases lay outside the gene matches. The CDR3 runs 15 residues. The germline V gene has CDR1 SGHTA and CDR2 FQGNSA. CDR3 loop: CASSLTSRRSDTQYF. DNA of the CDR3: TGTGCCAGCAGCTTGACTAGCAGACGTTCAGATACGCAGTATTTT. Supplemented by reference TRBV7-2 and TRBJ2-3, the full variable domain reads GAGVSQSPSNKVTEKGKDVELRCDPISGHTALYWYRQSLGQGLEFLIYFQGNSAPDKSGLPSDRFSAERTGGSVSTLTIQRTQQEDSAVYLCASSLTSRRSDTQYFGPGTRLTVL.

The CDR3 nucleotides are TGCGCCAGCAGTGAAGCGGGACCTCACAATGAGCAGTTCTTC. Its protein product is CASSEAGPHNEQFF. V usage is TRBV10-1 and J usage is TRBJ2-1, with TRBD2 matching 7 bases. V lost 3 bases, J lost 5 bases, and 4 bases stayed unmatched. This CDR3 is 14 amino acids long. Looked up from germline, CDR1 is WNHNN and CDR2 is SYGVQD (reference sequence).

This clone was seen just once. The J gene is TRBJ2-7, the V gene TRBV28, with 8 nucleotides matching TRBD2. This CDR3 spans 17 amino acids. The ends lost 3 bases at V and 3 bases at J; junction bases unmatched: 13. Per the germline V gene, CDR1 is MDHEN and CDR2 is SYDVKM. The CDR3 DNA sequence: TGTGCCAGCAGTTTTTGGGGACTAGTGGGGAGTAACTACGAGCAGTACTTC. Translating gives CASSFWGLVGSNYEQYF.

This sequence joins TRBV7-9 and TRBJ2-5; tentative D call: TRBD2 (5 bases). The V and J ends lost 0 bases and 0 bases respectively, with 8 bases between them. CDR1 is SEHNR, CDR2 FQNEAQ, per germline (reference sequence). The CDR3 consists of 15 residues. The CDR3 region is CASSLADLYQETQYF. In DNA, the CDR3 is TGTGCCAGCAGCTTAGCGGACTTGTACCAAGAGACCCAGTACTTC.

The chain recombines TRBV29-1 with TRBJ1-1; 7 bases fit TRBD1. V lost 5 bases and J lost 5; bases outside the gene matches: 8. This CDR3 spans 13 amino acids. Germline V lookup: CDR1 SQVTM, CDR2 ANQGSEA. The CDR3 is CSVIQGKGTEAFF. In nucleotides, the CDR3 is TGCAGCGTTATACAGGGGAAAGGAACTGAAGCTTTCTTT.

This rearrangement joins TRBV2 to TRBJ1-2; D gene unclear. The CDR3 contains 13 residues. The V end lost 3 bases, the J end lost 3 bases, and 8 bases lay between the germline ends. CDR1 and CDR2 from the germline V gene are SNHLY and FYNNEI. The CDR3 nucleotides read TGTGCCAGCAGTGACTACGTAGACTATGGCTACACCTTC. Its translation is CASSDYVDYGYTF. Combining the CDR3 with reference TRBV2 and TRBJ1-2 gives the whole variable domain EPEVTQTPSHQVTQMGQEVILRCVPISNHLYFYWYRQILGQKVEFLVSFYNNEISEKSEIFDDQFSVERPDGSNFTLKIRSTKLEDSAMYFCASSDYVDYGYTFGSGTRLTVV.

The CDR3 DNA follows: TGTGCCTGGAGGGGGGCAGGGGGCCTAGGGGAGCTGTTTTTT. Encoded protein: CAWRGAGGLGELFF. The J gene is TRBJ2-2, the V gene TRBV30; 8 positions agree with TRBD1. Germline V CDR1 and CDR2: GTSNPN, SVGIG (reference sequence). This CDR3 is built from 14 residues. With 3 bases clipped from V and 8 bases from J, the junction kept 8 bases outside the gene matches.

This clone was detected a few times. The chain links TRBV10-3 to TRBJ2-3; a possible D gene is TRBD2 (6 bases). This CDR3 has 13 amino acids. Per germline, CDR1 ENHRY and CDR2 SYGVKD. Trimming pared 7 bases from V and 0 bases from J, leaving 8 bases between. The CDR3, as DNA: TGTGCCATCAAAGGGACTAGCACAGATACGCAGTATTTT. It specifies CAIKGTSTDTQYF.

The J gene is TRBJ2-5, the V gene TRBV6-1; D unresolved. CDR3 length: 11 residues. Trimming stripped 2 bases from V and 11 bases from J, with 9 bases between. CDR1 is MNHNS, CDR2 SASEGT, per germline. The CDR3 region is CASSEPRVQYF. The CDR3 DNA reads TGTGCCAGCAGTGAACCCCGAGTTCAGTACTTC.

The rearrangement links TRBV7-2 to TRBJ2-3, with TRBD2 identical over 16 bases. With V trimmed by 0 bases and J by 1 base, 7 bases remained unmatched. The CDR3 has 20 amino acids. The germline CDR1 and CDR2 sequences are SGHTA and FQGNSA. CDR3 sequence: CASSLAAGTSGGARTDTQYF. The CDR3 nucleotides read TGTGCCAGCAGCTTAGCGGCTGGGACTAGCGGGGGGGCGCGCACAGATACGCAGTATTTT.

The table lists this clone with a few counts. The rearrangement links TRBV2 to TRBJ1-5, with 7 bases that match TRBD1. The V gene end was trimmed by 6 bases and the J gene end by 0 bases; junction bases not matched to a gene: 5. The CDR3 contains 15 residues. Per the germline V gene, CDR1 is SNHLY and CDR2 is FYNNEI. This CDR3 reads CASREGTVSNQPQHF. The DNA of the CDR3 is TGTGCCAGCAGGGAGGGGACAGTTAGCAATCAGCCCCAGCATTTT.

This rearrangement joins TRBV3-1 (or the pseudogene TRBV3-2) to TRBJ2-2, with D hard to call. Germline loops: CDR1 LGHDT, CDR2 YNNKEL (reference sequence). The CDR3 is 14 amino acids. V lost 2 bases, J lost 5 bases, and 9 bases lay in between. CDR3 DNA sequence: TGTGCCAGCAGCCAAAGAGGTAGGACCGGGGAGCTGTTTTTT. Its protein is CASSQRGRTGELFF.

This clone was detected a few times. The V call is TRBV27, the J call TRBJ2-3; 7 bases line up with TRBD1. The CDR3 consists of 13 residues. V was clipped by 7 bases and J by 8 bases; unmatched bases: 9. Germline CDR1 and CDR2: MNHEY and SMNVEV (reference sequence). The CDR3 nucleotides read TGTGCCAGCACCCTCTCCCGGGACAGTACGCAGTATTTT. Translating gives CASTLSRDSTQYF.

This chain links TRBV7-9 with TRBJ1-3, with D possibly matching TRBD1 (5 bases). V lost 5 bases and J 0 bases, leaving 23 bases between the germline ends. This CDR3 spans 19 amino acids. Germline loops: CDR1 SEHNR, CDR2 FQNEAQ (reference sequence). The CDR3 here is CASSGTGGRVVFSGNTIYF. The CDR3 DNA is TGTGCCAGCAGCGGTACGGGAGGCAGGGTTGTCTTCTCTGGAAACACCATATATTTT. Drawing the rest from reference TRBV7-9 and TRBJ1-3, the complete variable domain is DTGVSQNPRHKITKRGQNVTFRCDPISEHNRLYWYRQTLGQGPEFLTYFQNEAQLEKSRLLSDRFSAERPKGSFSTLEIQRTEQGDSAMYLCASSGTGGRVVFSGNTIYFGEGSWLTVV.

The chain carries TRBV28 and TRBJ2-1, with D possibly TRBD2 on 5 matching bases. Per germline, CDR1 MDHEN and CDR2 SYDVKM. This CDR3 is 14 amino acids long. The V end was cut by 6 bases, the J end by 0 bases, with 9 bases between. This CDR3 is CASRRGGSYNEQFF. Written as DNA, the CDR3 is TGTGCCAGCAGACGTGGAGGCTCCTACAATGAGCAGTTCTTC.